This T cell receptor (beta chain) was recorded in a study of regulatory T cells in long-lasting Graves disease (dated by TCRdb to the early 2020s). With regard to the full study: Persistent Graves' disease was defined as persistently positive TSH receptor autoantibodies together with antithyroid drug treatment for over 5 years. Patients with persistent Graves' disease were compared with patients with newly diagnosed Graves' disease using TCR sequencing and RNA sequencing of peripheral blood. The study was registered as a clinical trial and conducted in China. A total of some 35 samples underwent TCR sequencing: about 13 from persistent and about 20 from newly diagnosed Graves' disease patients. Antithyroid drugs had been taken for approximately 9.5 years on average by persistent Graves' disease patients in the clinical cohort. The investigation overall reported the following: Sequencing and analysis were restricted to the TCR beta chain. Compared with newly diagnosed patients, patients with persistent Graves' disease had lower TCR Shannon entropy and fewer highly expanded clones, which suggests clonal expansion. Preferential use of TRBV28, TRBJ1-2 and TRBJ2-5 was observed in persistent disease, whereas TRBV20-1 and TRBJ2-1 were favored in newly diagnosed disease. The authors noted that the small sample size was a limitation that may lower accuracy. Patients with persistent disease shared more public clonotypes (about 3,000) than newly diagnosed patients did (approximately 990). The study examined only peripheral blood because the primary lesion, thyroid tissue, could not be accessed.

This clonotype was found a few times. The specificity of this receptor is unknown. Qualities for individual bases were not recorded, and no much larger clone is one base off. As encoded in the germline V gene (reference sequence), CDR1 is LNHDA while CDR2 is SQIVND. Measured from the cysteine to the phenylalanine, the CDR3 is 15 residues long. Only the CDR3 DNA stays, 45 bases, in frame from base 1. The junction carries 19 bases between V and J, which are trimmed by 7 bases and 4 bases respectively. In the paper's terms, the time point label means: persistent/refractory GD, antithyroid drugs over 5 years with positive TRAb. For both TCR sequencing and RNA sequencing, RNA was extracted from PBMCs using TRIzol. The diagnosis of Graves' disease was made according to American Thyroid Association guidelines. Recruitment of patients was carried out at an endocrinology department in Xi'an, China. Each patient gave roughly 10 milliliters of peripheral blood, collected in an EDTA anticoagulant tube. PBMCs were isolated by Ficoll Paque Plus density gradient separation without further T cell sorting. An Agilent 2100 Bioanalyzer and agarose gel were used to check RNA quality, while a NanoDrop 2000 measured RNA concentration.

Libraries were constructed by multiplex PCR. Sequencing instrument: Illumina HiSeq 4000. iRepertoire HTBI primers and Arm-PCR amplification of CDR3 regions were used to construct TCR beta libraries. Before sequencing, the PCR products underwent gel purification. In the paper's pipeline: Gene usage analysis of CDR3 amino acid clonotypes relied on the 60 to 65 TRBV and 13 to 15 TRBJ segments identified across samples. COPE and FqMerger were used to merge filtered high-quality paired reads into contigs. Contigs were aligned with BLAST to IMGT TRBV, TRBD and TRBJ reference genes, and CDR3 was defined per IMGT. Any clonotype with a frequency above 0.1% was classified as a highly expanded clone. Shannon entropy served as the measure of repertoire diversity, while the Gini coefficient captured V-J evenness. A clonotype found in more than one individual was treated as public. The public reads were reanalyzed by TCRdb: fastp trimming at Q25, MiXCR alignment, in-frame beta chains only. Rows matching on CDR3 protein sequence are summarized as one entry with the most common DNA and genes. In this record, the V and J calls reflect TCRdb's handling and not the investigators' own analysis. For this sample there are hundreds of thousands of distinct CDR3 sequences; about a fifth appear just once. The ten largest clones represent over 7.5% of the sample.

Material: peripheral blood mononuclear cells (PBMCs), obtained when the disease was refractory, from a patient treated with antithyroid drugs. The chain is made from TRBV19 and TRBJ1-2; possibly the D gene is TRBD1, per 6 matching bases. This clonotype was obtained from a female donor with Graves disease. The CDR3 amino acid sequence is: CASTNSQGRVYGYTF. At the DNA level, the sequence is TGTGCCAGTACCAATTCACAGGGAAGGGTCTATGGCTACACCTTC.